Listed here is a single T cell receptor beta chain. Antigen specificity is unknown. The data originate from a study of T cell repertoires in cytomegalovirus infection. The CDR3 runs to 15 residues. V dropped 1 base and J dropped 4 bases, with 13 bases sitting between them. In germline, CDR1 is KGHSH, CDR2 LQKENI. General observations from the study: Summed frequency of public TCR beta families distinguished CMV carriers with the relevant HLA. The study found HLA-C-restricted CMV-specific TCR beta clonotypes dominating the ex vivo response.

Using its own MiXCR run on the reads, TCRdb lists one record per CDR3 protein. This sample yields around 500,000 distinct CDR3 sequences, of which 40% to 50% are seen a single time; around two fifths belongs to the top ten. The source was cultured PBMCs, collected from culture after CMV antigen stimulation. The chain recombines TRBV18 with TRBJ1-2; D is undetermined. This TCR was recovered from a human donor in good health (CMV status not recorded). Some clones in this sample may be carry-over from other donors' samples. The CDR3: CASSPQGILLYGYTF. CDR3 sequence (DNA): TGTGCCAGCTCACCACAAGGTATCTTACTCTATGGCTACACCTTC.